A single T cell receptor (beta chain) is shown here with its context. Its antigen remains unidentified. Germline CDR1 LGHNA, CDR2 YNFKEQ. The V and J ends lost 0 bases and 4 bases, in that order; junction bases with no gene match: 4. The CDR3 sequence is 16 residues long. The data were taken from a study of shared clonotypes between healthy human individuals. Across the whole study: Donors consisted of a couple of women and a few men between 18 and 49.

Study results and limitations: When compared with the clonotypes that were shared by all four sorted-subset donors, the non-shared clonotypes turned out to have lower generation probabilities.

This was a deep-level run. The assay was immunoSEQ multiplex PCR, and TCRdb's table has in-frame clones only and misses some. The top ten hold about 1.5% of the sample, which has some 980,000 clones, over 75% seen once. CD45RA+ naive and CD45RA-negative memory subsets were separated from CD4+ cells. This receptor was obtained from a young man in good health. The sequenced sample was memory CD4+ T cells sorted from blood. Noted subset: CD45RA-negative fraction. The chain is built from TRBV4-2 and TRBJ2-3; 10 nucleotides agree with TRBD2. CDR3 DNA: TGTGCCAGCAGCCAAGACGGAGCGGGAGGGCCAGATACGCAGTATTTT. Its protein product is CASSQDGAGGPDTQYF.